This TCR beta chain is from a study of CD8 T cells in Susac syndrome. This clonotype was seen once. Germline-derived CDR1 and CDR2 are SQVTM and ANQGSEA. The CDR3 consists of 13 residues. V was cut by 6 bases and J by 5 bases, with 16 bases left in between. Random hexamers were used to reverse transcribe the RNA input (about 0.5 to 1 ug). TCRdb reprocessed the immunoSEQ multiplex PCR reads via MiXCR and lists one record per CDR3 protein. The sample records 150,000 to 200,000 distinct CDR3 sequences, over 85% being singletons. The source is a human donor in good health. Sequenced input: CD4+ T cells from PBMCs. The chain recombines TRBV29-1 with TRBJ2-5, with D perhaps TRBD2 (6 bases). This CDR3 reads CSVAENAGETQYF. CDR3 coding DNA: TGCAGCGTGGCAGAGAACGCGGGGGAGACCCAGTACTTC.